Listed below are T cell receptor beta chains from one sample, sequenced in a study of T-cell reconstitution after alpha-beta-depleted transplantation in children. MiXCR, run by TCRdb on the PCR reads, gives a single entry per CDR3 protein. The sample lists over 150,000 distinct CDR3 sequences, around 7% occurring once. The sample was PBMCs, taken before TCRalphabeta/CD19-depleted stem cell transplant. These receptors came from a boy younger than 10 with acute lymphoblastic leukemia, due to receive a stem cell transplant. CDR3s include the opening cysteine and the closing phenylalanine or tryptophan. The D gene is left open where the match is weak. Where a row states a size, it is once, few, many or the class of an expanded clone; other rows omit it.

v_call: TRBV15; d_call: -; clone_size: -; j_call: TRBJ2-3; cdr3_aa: CATSRGGARNGRGTDTQYF; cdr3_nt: TGTGCCACCAGCAGAGGGGGGGCGCGGAACGGGAGAGGCACAGATACGCAGTATTTT
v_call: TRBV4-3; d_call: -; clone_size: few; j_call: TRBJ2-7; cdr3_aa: CASSPGLGRSSYEQYF; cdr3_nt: TGCGCCAGCAGCCCGGGATTAGGCAGGAGCTCCTACGAGCAGTACTTC
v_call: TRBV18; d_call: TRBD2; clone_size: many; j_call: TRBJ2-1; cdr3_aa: CASSLTGTSHFQSSYNEQFF; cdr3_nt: TGTGCCAGCTCACTAACCGGGACTAGCCATTTTCAAAGCTCCTACAATGAGCAGTTCTTC
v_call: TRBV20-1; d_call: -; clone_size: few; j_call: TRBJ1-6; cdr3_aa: CSARRGGIAYNSPLHF; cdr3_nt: TGCAGTGCTAGGAGGGGTGGGATCGCCTATAATTCACCCCTCCACTTT
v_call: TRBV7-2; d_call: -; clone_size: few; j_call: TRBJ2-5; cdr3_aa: CASSRPGRETQYF; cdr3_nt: TGTGCCAGCAGCAGACCGGGGAGAGAGACCCAGTACTTC
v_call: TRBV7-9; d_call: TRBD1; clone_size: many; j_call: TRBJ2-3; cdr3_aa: CASIQWEMGTAADTQYF; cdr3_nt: TGTGCCAGCATCCAGTGGGAGATGGGGACAGCGGCAGATACGCAGTATTTT
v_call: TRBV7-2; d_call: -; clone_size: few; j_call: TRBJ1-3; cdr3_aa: CASSLDRGTGNTIYF; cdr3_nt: TGTGCCAGCAGCTTAGATCGTGGCACTGGAAACACCATATATTTT
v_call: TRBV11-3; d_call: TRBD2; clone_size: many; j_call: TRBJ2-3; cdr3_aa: CASSSPSAAGVIRRRYF; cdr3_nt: TGTGCCAGCAGCTCACCGTCAGCGGCGGGGGTTATTCGACGCAGGTATTTT
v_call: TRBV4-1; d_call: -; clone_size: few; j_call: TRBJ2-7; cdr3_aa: CASSQTPRGTSSYEQYF; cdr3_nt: TGCGCCAGCAGCCAAACTCCTCGGGGGACCAGCTCCTACGAGCAGTACTTC
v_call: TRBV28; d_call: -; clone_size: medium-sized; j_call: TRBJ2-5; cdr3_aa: CASSSMAGETQYF; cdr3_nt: TGTGCCAGCAGTTCGATGGCGGGCGAGACCCAGTACTTC
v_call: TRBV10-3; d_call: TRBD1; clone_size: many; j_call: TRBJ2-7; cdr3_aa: CAIRGTGGSHEQYF; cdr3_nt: TGTGCCATCAGGGGGACAGGGGGTTCCCACGAGCAGTACTTC
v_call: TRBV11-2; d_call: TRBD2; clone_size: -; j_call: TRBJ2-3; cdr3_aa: CASSRPQGGASRTDTQYF; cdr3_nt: TGTGCCAGCAGCCGACCCCAGGGAGGGGCCTCGCGCACAGATACGCAGTATTTT
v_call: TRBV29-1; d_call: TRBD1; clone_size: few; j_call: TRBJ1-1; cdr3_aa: CSVGGLTGGFNTEAFF; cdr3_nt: TGCAGCGTTGGGGGCTTGACAGGGGGGTTTAACACTGAAGCTTTCTTT
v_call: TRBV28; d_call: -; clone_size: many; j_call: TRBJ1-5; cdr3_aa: CASKDSITGNQPQHF; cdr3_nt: TGTGCCAGCAAGGACAGCATCACTGGCAATCAGCCCCAGCATTTT
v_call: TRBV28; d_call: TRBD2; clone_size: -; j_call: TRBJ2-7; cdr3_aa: CASSLTGVGSGRFLEQYF; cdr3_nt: TGTGCCAGCAGTTTAACAGGGGTTGGGAGCGGGAGGTTTCTCGAGCAGTACTTC
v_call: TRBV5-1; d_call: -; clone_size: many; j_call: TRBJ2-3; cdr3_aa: CASSASPSTDTQYF; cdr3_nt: TGCGCCAGCAGCGCGAGTCCTAGCACAGATACGCAGTATTTT
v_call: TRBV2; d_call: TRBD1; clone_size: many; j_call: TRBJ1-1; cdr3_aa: CASSRQGSTEAFF; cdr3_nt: TGTGCCAGCAGTCGACAGGGCAGCACTGAAGCTTTCTTT
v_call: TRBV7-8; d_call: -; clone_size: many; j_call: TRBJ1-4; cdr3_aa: CASSRDRAKNEKLFF; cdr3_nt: TGTGCCAGCAGCCGCGACCGAGCCAAAAATGAAAAACTGTTTTTT
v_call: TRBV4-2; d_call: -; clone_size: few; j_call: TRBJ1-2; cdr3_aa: CASSQADYGYTF; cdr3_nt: TGTGCCAGCAGCCAAGCAGACTATGGCTACACCTTC